This T cell receptor beta chain was obtained from a study of Ad26.COV2.S vaccination and SARS-CoV-2 variants. Stated treatment: about 20 received Ad26.COV2.S at low or high dose, single or two shots; about five received placebo; per-sample allocation not given. Repertoires come from day 63 after the first vaccine or placebo injection. An Ad26 vector that expressed Wuhan-strain SARS-CoV-2 spike constituted the vaccine. For this clone: The antigen is unknown.

Study outcomes and limitations: Comparable non-spike TCR breadth was observed in vaccine and placebo recipients.

Sequencing was performed with immunoSEQ multiplex PCR; in TCRdb, only in-frame clones are kept and a portion is missing. Of a few hundred thousand clones listed, 80% to 95% are singletons. CDR1 SGHRS and CDR2 YFSETQ come from the germline V gene. V shed 3 bases and J 4 bases; nucleotides not matched to a gene: 5. This CDR3 has 16 amino acids. The sample here was peripheral blood, taken in a trial of Ad26.COV2.S vaccine versus placebo. The chain recombines TRBV5-1 with TRBJ2-5; 14 nucleotides line up with TRBD2. This clonotype was sampled from a person between 18 and 59 years old who received the Ad26.COV2.S COVID-19 vaccine or a placebo. The CDR3 coding sequence is TGCGCCAGCAGCTCCGGGACTAGCGGGAGTTCAGAGACCCAGTACTTC. It yields the protein CASSSGTSGSSETQYF.